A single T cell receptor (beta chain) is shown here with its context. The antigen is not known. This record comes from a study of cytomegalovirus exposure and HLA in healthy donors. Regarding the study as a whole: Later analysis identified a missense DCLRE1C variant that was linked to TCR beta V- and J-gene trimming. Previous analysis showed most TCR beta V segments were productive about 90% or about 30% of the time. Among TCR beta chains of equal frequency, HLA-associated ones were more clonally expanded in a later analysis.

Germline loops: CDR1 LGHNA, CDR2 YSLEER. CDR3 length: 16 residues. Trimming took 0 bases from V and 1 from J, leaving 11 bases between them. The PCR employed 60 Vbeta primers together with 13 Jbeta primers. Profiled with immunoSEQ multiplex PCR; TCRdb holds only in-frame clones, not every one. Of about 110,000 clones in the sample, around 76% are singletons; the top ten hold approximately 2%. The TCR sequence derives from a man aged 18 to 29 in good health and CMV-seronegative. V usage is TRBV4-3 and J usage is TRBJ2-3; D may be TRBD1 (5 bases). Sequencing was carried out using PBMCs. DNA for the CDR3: TGCGCCAGCAGCCAAGAAGTAGTGGGGCGCACAGATACGCAGTATTTT. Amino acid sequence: CASSQEVVGRTDTQYF.